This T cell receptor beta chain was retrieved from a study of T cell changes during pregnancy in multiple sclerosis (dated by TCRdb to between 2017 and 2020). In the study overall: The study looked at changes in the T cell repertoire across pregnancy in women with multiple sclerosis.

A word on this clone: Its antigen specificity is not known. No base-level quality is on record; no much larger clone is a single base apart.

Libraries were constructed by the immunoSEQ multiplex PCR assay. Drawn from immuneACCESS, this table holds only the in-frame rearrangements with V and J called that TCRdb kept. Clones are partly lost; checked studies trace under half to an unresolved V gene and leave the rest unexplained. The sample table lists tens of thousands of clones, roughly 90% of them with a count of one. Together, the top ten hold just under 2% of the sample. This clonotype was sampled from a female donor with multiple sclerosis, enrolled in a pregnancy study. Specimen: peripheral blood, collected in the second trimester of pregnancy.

The CDR3 region: CASSLVRGLATNEKLFF. The nucleotide sequence is given as TGTGCCAGCAGTTTGGTCAGGGGGCTGGCAACTAATGAAAAACTGTTTTTT. The chain is encoded by TRBV28 joined to TRBJ1-4; 8 middle bases align to TRBD1. V loses 3 bases at its end and J loses 0 bases; junction bases beyond the gene matches: 6. Based on the germline V gene, the CDR1 and CDR2 sequences are MDHEN and SYDVKM. The CDR3, cysteine through phenylalanine, is 17 amino acids long. Just CDR3 DNA is preserved here, 51 bases in frame from base 1.